These 20 T cell receptor beta chains originate from one sample sequenced in a study of T cell clusters in autoimmune cytopenias. Each sample's input was about 250 ng genomic DNA, 40,000 or so genome equivalents. TRB was amplified by touch-down multiplex PCR, primer pools A and B combined. TCRdb reanalyzed the multiplex PCR reads and collapses them to one entry per CDR3 protein, without DNA. In all, the sample yields around 11,000 distinct CDR3 sequences. The same sample was also studied in work on T cell repertoires in aging, cancer and after chemotherapy.

Sequences were obtained from peripheral blood. Receptors originate from a human donor in good health.

The V gene is TRBV27, the J gene TRBJ1-2; no DNA is available, so the TRBD1 call from TCRdb remains unchecked. Germline V gene lookup returns CDR1 MNHEY and CDR2 SMNVEV (reference sequence). The CDR3 loop spans 16 amino acids. The CDR3 protein is CASRSDRASFNYGYTF.

This clonotype registers medium-sized by frequency. V and J are TRBV7-9 and TRBJ2-7; TCRdb selects TRBD1, and the lack of DNA leaves this call unchecked. The CDR3 extends over 16 amino acids. Per germline, CDR1 SEHNR and CDR2 FQNEAQ (reference sequence). This CDR3 reads CASSSTGTGDTYEQYF.

This clonotype is classed as medium-sized by frequency. The rearrangement joins TRBV5-6 to TRBJ1-2; TCRdb calls TRBD1, which cannot be checked without DNA. The CDR3 spans 16 residues. Germline lookup yields CDR1 SGHDT and CDR2 YYEEEE. The chain's CDR3 is CASSIRDRLSSYGYTF.

V gene TRBV10-3 combines with J gene TRBJ2-5; TCRdb picks TRBD1, but there is no DNA to check that call. The V gene's germline CDR1 is ENHRY and CDR2 SYGVKD. This CDR3 has 13 amino acids. The CDR3 here is CATRLRGPETQYF.

This CDR3 reads CASSVAGMRTQYF. The rearrangement uses TRBV9 and TRBJ2-3. From germline, CDR1 is SGDLS and CDR2 YYNGEE. The CDR3 spans 13 residues.

The rearrangement links TRBV5-4 to TRBJ1-2. This CDR3 region has 16 residues. The germline CDR1 and CDR2 sequences are SGHNT and YYREEE (reference sequence). The CDR3 loop is CASSSGGSGRFDGYTF.

V usage is TRBV7-2 and J usage is TRBJ2-7; TCRdb's assignment of TRBD1 cannot be checked, as there is no DNA. This CDR3 is 13 amino acids long. Germline V gives CDR1 SGHTA, CDR2 FQGNSA. CDR3 region: CASSPYRFYEQYF.

This clonotype counts as medium-sized by frequency. This chain's CDR3 is CASSLKGGIEAFF. The chain has TRBV27 and TRBJ1-1; TCRdb reports TRBD1, a call that lacks DNA to check it against. The germline V gene encodes CDR1 MNHEY and CDR2 SMNVEV (reference sequence). The CDR3 has 13 residues.

This chain's CDR3 is CASSLQGGNQPQHF. The genes are TRBV5-1 and TRBJ1-5; the TRBD1 assignment by TCRdb is unverifiable without DNA. This CDR3 has 14 residues. Germline lookup yields CDR1 SGHRS and CDR2 YFSETQ.

In terms of frequency, this clonotype is medium-sized. This chain uses TRBV19 with TRBJ2-2; no DNA is available, so the TRBD1 call from TCRdb remains unchecked. There are 15 residues in the CDR3. The germline V gene has CDR1 LNHDA and CDR2 SQIVND (reference sequence). CDR3 sequence: CASSISTENTGELFF.

The V gene is TRBV10-2, the J gene TRBJ2-7; TCRdb designates TRBD2, a call that cannot be tested without DNA. CDR1 is WSHSY and CDR2 is SAAADI in the germline V gene. There are 13 residues in the CDR3. This CDR3 is CASSESDAGEQYF.

This clonotype registers medium-sized by frequency. The chain has TRBV7-9 and TRBJ2-5; TCRdb's D call of TRBD2 is untestable without DNA. Germline V gives CDR1 SEHNR, CDR2 FQNEAQ (reference sequence). This CDR3 is 14 amino acids long. CDR3 region: CASSLTSTRNTQYF.

This chain connects TRBV6-4 to TRBJ1-2; the TCRdb call, TRBD1, lacks DNA for checking. The CDR3 consists of 14 residues. Looked up from germline, CDR1 is MRHNA and CDR2 is SNTAGT. CDR3 residues: CASSPGQGDYGYTF.

This chain joins TRBV5-1 and TRBJ2-7; TCRdb lists TRBD1, though no DNA is available to test this call. Germline CDR1 reads SGHRS; CDR2 reads YFSETQ. This CDR3 is built from 15 residues. The CDR3 spells CASRRGSGASYEQYF.

In terms of frequency, this clonotype is medium-sized. The CDR3 sequence is CSARDLAGQGSSPLHF. The J gene is TRBJ1-6, the V gene TRBV20-1; TCRdb's D call of TRBD1 is untestable without DNA. The germline V gene encodes CDR1 DFQATT and CDR2 SNEGSKA (reference sequence). CDR3 length: 16 residues.

The chain joins TRBV12-3 or TRBV12-4 to TRBJ2-5; TCRdb picks TRBD2, but there is no DNA to check that call. The CDR3 totals 15 residues. The CDR3 region is CASSLSGRGEETQYF.

V is TRBV4-1 and J is TRBJ1-6; TCRdb indicates TRBD1, and absent DNA this call remains unverified. This CDR3 spans 14 amino acids. The V gene's germline CDR1 is MGHRA and CDR2 YSYEKL. The CDR3 region is CASSQAGENSPLHF.

The genes are TRBV12-3 or TRBV12-4 and TRBJ2-3; TCRdb's D call, TRBD1, is unchecked because there is no DNA. This CDR3 is built from 17 residues. CDR3 loop: CASSSQGAGLGTDTQYF.

The rearrangement uses TRBV5-1 and TRBJ2-6. This CDR3 is 17 amino acids long. CDR1 and CDR2 (germline): SGHRS, YFSETQ. The CDR3 here is CASSLRWSDSGANVLTF.

The V call is TRBV30, the J call TRBJ2-1; the TCRdb call, TRBD2, lacks DNA for checking. The CDR3 length is 15 residues. CDR1 and CDR2 from the germline V gene are GTSNPN and SVGIG (reference sequence). The CDR3 reads CAWSLAGGYDNEQFF.